The 16 T cell receptor beta chains presented below share a single source sample, sequenced in a study of cytotoxic CD8 clonotypes in ibrutinib-treated CLL. Here immunoSEQ multiplex PCR was the method, and the copy in TCRdb shows in-frame clones only, minus some. The sample consists of around 140,000 clones, approximately 80% of them appearing once. This specimen was PBMCs, taken after 24 months of ibrutinib treatment. The origin of the receptors is a human donor with chronic lymphocytic leukemia.

This chain uses TRBV5-4 with TRBJ1-1; D is unclear. Germline CDR1 and CDR2: SGHNT and YYREEE (reference sequence). Trimming pared 2 bases from V and 0 bases from J, leaving 8 bases between. The CDR3 has 14 residues. For the CDR3, the DNA is TGTGCCAGCAGCTTTGAGACGGTGAACACTGAAGCTTTCTTT. Amino acid sequence: CASSFETVNTEAFF.

This clone was observed a handful of times. V and J are TRBV29-1 and TRBJ2-7; 9 positions match TRBD2. With 5 bases clipped from V and 2 bases from J, the junction kept 4 bases outside the gene matches. Per germline, CDR1 SQVTM and CDR2 ANQGSEA. The CDR3 extends over 13 amino acids. CDR3 sequence: CSVQLAGTYEQYF. In DNA form, the CDR3 reads TGCAGCGTTCAGCTAGCGGGAACCTACGAGCAGTACTTC.

This clone appeared a few times. V and J are TRBV7-9 and TRBJ1-1; D perhaps matches TRBD1 (6 bases). The CDR3 runs to 13 residues. From germline, CDR1 is SEHNR and CDR2 FQNEAQ (reference sequence). The V end lost 7 bases, the J end lost 14 bases, and 23 bases lay between the germline ends. The CDR3 is CASTRPGQELGFF. In DNA form, the CDR3 reads TGTGCCAGCACCCGACCGGGACAAGAGCTTGGGTTCTTT.

V usage is TRBV18 and J usage is TRBJ2-7; D is perhaps TRBD1 or TRBD2 (6 bases each). V was cut by 0 bases and J by 5 bases, with 11 bases left in between. Germline V gene data show CDR1 as KGHSH and CDR2 as LQKENI. The CDR3 runs 14 residues. The CDR3 loop reads CASSPPGGRHEQYF. In nucleotides, the CDR3 is TGTGCCAGCTCACCACCGGGGGGCCGCCACGAGCAGTACTTC.

The J gene is TRBJ1-4, the V gene TRBV21-1; the table's D call, TRBD1, has no DNA check behind it. TRBV21-1 is designated a pseudogene. The CDR3 length is 12 residues. The CDR3 DNA sequence: TGTGCCGGTGGACAGGGTTATGAAAAACTGTTTTTT. This translates into CAGGQGYEKLFF.

The V call is TRBV11-3, the J call TRBJ2-2; D unclear. The CDR3 has 16 residues. V was cut by 0 bases and J by 2 bases, with 10 bases left in between. Germline CDR1 is SGHNT and CDR2 is YENEEA. The CDR3 coding sequence is TGTGCCAGCAGCTTAGATCGCAAAGTAAACACCGGGGAGCTGTTTTTT. It specifies CASSLDRKVNTGELFF.

The genes are TRBV9 and TRBJ2-3; possibly TRBD2 for D (5 bases). Looked up from germline, CDR1 is SGDLS and CDR2 is YYNGEE. The CDR3 contains 15 residues. Trimming took off 4 bases at V and 1 base at J, with 13 bases between the two ends. The CDR3 reads CASSPREWGTDTQYF. CDR3 DNA: TGTGCCAGCAGCCCGAGGGAATGGGGCACAGATACGCAGTATTTT.

This chain connects TRBV30 to TRBJ1-4; D is ambiguous. This CDR3 has 11 amino acids. The germline V gene encodes CDR1 GTSNPN and CDR2 SVGIG (reference sequence). V shed 3 bases and J shed 6 bases, with 5 bases lying between them. CDR3 residues: CAWSPYEKLFF. CDR3 sequence (DNA): TGTGCCTGGAGCCCTTATGAAAAACTGTTTTTT.

The chain employs TRBV19 and TRBJ2-7; the match to TRBD2 covers 7 bases. After removal of 9 bases from V and 7 bases from J, the junction contained 15 bases not matched to a gene. Germline CDR1 and CDR2: LNHDA and SQIVND (reference sequence). The CDR3 is 14 amino acids. As DNA, the CDR3 is TGTGCCAGCAGCCTCCTAGCGGCCCCGGGGGAGCAGTACTTC. Translation gives CASSLLAAPGEQYF.

The V gene is TRBV10-3, the J gene TRBJ1-2; no clear D gene. Trimming pared 1 base from V and 14 bases from J, leaving 17 bases between. The CDR3 consists of 13 residues. Germline assignment: CDR1 ENHRY and CDR2 SYGVKD. The CDR3 spells CAISEWRAADATF. CDR3 coding DNA: TGTGCCATCAGTGAGTGGAGGGCAGCTGACGCTACCTTC.

V and J are TRBV14 and TRBJ2-5; maybe TRBD2 (5 bases). Germline-derived CDR1 and CDR2 are SGHDN and FVKESK. Trimming cost V 4 bases and J 5 bases, with 11 bases left between them. CDR3 length: 13 amino acids. The CDR3 region is CASSLWERETQYF. The CDR3 nucleotides are TGTGCCAGCAGCCTTTGGGAGAGGGAGACCCAGTACTTC.

The genes are TRBV27 and TRBJ1-5; 11 bases are shared with TRBD1. This CDR3 has 12 amino acids. The V segment lost 6 bases and the J segment 16 bases; nucleotides outside the gene matches: 8. Looked up from germline, CDR1 is MNHEY and CDR2 is SMNVEV (reference sequence). This chain's CDR3 is CASSHGQGAFHF. The CDR3 DNA reads as TGTGCCAGCAGCCACGGACAGGGGGCTTTCCATTTT.

The sample holds one count of this clone. The V gene is TRBV9, the J gene TRBJ1-6, with D possibly TRBD1 on 5 matching bases. CDR3 length: 14 amino acids. CDR1 is SGDLS and CDR2 is YYNGEE in the germline V gene. V dropped 1 base and J dropped 9 bases, with 11 bases sitting between them. The CDR3 region is CASSVRGIGSPLHF. The DNA of the CDR3 is TGTGCCAGCAGCGTAAGGGGTATCGGTTCACCCCTCCACTTT.

This clone was counted only a few times. The V and J genes are TRBV11-2 and TRBJ2-2; 8 bases line up with TRBD1. The CDR3 is 14 amino acids. Germline V gene data show CDR1 as SGHAT and CDR2 as FQNNGV. Unmatched junction bases numbered 6, after V lost 4 bases and J lost 8 bases. As DNA, the CDR3 is TGTGCCAGCAGCTCCGGGACAGGCAGGGGGGAGCTGTTTTTT. Its protein is CASSSGTGRGELFF.

Within the sample, this clone is medium-sized. The chain carries TRBV15 and TRBJ2-3, with a tentative D call TRBD1 (5 bases). V was cut by 3 bases and J by 7 bases, with 8 bases left in between. The CDR3 has 12 amino acids. Germline assignment: CDR1 LNHNV and CDR2 YYDKDF (reference sequence). CDR3 sequence reads: CATSRDINTQYF. The CDR3 nucleotides read TGTGCCACCAGCAGGGACATAAATACGCAGTATTTT.

The CDR3 nucleotides are TGCGCCAGCAGCTTGGGTCCAGCGGGAAACCACGAGCAGTACTTC. Amino acid sequence: CASSLGPAGNHEQYF. This sequence joins TRBV5-1 and TRBJ2-7; 7 positions agree with TRBD2. The CDR3 totals 15 residues. V lost 0 bases to trimming and J lost 5 bases; unmatched junction nucleotides: 8. Looked up from germline, CDR1 is SGHRS and CDR2 is YFSETQ.